The clone carrying this TCR beta chain was counted ten times or more. Its antigen remains unidentified. The data originate from a study of T cell repertoires in cytomegalovirus infection. Looking at the study overall: A matching HLA type, together with CMV infection, was signaled by public TCR beta signatures.

Study results and caveats: HLA-C-restricted CMV clonotypes gave the most frequent clonotype in two of eight donors.

MiXCR, run by TCRdb on the reads, gives a single entry per CDR3 protein. The sample records under 250,000 distinct CDR3 sequences, 6% to 8% being singletons. This receptor was taken from a human donor in good health (CMV status not recorded). Some clones in this sample may be carry-over from other donors' samples. Sequenced sample: PBMCs.

The CDR3 bases are TGCAGTGCTCCACCCATTGACAGGAGAGCTAGCACAGATACGCAGTATTTT. This gives the protein CSAPPIDRRASTDTQYF. This sequence joins TRBV20-1 and TRBJ2-3; D possibly corresponds to TRBD1 (6 bases). The V end was cut by 5 bases, the J end by 0 bases, with 21 bases between. Germline lookup yields CDR1 DFQATT and CDR2 SNEGSKA (reference sequence). This CDR3 spans 17 amino acids.